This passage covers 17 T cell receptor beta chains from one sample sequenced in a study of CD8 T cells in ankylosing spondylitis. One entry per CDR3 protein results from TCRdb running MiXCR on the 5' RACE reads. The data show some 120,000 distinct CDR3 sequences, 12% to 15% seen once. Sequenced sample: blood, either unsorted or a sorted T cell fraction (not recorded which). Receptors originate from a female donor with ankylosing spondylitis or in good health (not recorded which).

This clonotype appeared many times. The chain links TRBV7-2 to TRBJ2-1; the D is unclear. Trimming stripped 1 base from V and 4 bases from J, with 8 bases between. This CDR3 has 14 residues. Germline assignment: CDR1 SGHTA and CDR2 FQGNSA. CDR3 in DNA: TGTGCCAGCAGCTTAGAGTCGGGTTACAATGAGCAGTTCTTC. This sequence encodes CASSLESGYNEQFF.

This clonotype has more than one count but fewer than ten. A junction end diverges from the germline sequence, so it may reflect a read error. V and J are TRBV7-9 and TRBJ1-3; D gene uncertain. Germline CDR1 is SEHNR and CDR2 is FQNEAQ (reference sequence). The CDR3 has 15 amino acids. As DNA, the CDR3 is TGTGCCAGCAGCCTAGCGGGCAGCTCTGGAAACACCATATATTTT. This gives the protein CASSLAGSSGNTIYF.

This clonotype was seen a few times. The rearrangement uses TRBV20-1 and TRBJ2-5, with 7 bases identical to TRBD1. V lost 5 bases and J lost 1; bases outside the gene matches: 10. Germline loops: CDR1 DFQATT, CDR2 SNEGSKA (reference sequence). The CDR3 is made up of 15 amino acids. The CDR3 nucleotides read TGCAGTGCTGGGTCGATGACAGGGTTCCAAGAGACCCAGTACTTC. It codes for CSAGSMTGFQETQYF.

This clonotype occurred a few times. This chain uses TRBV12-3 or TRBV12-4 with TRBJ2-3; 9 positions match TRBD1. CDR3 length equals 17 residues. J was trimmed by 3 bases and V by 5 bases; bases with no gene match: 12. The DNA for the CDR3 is TGTGCCAGCAGTCCTATTGGGACAGGGAAGAGGACAGATACGCAGTATTTT. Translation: CASSPIGTGKRTDTQYF.

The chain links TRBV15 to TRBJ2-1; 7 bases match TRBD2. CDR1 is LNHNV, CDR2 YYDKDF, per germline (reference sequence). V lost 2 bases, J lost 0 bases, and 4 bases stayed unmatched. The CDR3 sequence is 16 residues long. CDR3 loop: CATSRSGGSSYNEQFF. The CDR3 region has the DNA TGTGCCACCAGCAGATCGGGAGGTTCCTCCTACAATGAGCAGTTCTTC.

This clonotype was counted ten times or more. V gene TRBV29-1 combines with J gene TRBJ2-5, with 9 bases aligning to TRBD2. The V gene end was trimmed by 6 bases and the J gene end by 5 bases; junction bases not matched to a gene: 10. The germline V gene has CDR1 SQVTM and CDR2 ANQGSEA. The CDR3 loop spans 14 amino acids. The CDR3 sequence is CSVLPGLADETQYF. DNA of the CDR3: TGCAGCGTCTTACCGGGACTAGCAGACGAGACCCAGTACTTC.

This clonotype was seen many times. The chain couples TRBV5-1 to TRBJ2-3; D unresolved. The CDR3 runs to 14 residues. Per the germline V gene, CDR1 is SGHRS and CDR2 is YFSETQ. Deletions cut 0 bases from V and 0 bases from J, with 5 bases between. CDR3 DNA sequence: TGCGCCAGCAGCTTGGGCGGCAGCACAGATACGCAGTATTTT. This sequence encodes CASSLGGSTDTQYF.

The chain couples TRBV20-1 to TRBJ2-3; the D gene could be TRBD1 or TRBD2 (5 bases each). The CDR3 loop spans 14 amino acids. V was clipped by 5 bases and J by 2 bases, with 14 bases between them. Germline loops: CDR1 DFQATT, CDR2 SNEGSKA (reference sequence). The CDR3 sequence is CSAHRDGDTDTQYF. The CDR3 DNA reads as TGCAGTGCTCACCGGGACGGAGACACAGATACGCAGTATTTT.

The CDR3: CASSLAETRPFF. The CDR3 nucleotides are TGTGCCAGCAGCTTAGCCGAGACTAGGCCGTTCTTC. J is TRBJ2-1 and V is TRBV7-8; TRBD2 is a possible D gene (6 bases). The V gene lost 0 bases and the J gene lost 15 bases, with 12 bases spanning the gap. Germline assignment: CDR1 SGHVS and CDR2 FQNEAQ. The CDR3 loop spans 12 amino acids.

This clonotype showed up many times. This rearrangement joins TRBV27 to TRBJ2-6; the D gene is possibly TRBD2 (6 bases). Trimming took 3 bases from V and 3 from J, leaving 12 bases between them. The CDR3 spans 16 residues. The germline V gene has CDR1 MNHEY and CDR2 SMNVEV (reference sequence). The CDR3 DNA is TGTGCCAGCAGTTTGGGACTTCCGGGTGGGGCCAACGTCCTGACTTTC. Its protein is CASSLGLPGGANVLTF.

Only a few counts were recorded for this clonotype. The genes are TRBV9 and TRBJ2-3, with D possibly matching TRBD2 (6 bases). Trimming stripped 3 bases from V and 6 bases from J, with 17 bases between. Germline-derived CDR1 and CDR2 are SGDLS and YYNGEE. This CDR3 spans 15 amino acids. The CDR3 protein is CASSARWRGEDTQYF. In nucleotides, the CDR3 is TGTGCCAGCAGCGCTCGGTGGAGGGGAGAGGATACGCAGTATTTT. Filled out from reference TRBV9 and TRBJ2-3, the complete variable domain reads DSGVTQTPKHLITATGQRVTLRCSPRSGDLSVYWYQQSLDQGLQFLIQYYNGEERAKGNILERFSAQQFPDLHSELNLSSLELGDSALYFCASSARWRGEDTQYFGPGTRLTVL.

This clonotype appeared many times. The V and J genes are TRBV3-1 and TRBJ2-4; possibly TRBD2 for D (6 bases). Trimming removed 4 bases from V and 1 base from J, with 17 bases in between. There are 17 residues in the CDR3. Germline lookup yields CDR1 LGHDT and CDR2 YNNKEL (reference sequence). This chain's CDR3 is CASSPHGKGRAKNIQYF. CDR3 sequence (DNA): TGTGCCAGCAGCCCGCATGGGAAGGGGAGGGCCAAAAACATTCAGTACTTC.

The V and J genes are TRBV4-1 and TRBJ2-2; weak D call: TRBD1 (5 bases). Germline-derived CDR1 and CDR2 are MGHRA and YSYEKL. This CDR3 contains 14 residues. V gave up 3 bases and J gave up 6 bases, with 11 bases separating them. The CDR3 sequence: CASSQAGSSGELFF. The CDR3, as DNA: TGCGCCAGCAGCCAGGCAGGGTCGTCCGGGGAGCTGTTTTTT.

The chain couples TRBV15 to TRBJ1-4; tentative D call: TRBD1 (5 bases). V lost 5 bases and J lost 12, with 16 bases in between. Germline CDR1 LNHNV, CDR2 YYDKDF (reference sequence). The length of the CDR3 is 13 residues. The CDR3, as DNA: TGTGCCACCAGCTCTCCGGTCAGGGAACAACTGTTTTTT. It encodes CATSSPVREQLFF.

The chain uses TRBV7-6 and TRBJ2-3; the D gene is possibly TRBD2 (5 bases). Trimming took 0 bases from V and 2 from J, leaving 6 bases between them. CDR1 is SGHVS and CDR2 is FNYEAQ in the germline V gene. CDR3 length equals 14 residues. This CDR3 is CASSLAGITDTQYF. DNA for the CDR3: TGTGCCAGCAGCTTAGCCGGGATCACAGATACGCAGTATTTT.

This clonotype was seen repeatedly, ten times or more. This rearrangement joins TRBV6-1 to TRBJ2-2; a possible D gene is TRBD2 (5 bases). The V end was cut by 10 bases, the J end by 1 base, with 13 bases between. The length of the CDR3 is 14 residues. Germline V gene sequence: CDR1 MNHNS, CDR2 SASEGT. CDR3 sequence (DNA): TGTGCCACTCTCAGAGGGAAGAACACCGGGGAGCTGTTTTTT. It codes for CATLRGKNTGELFF.

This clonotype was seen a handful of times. CDR3 sequence (DNA): TGTGCCAGCAGTGAATTTCGGGGTGTCTCCTACAATGAGCAGTTCTTC. Translated, it gives CASSEFRGVSYNEQFF. The chain is built from TRBV2 and TRBJ2-1; D is perhaps TRBD2 (5 bases). The V end lost 2 bases, the J end lost 0 bases, and 11 bases lay between the germline ends. The CDR3 is made up of 16 amino acids. Looked up from germline, CDR1 is SNHLY and CDR2 is FYNNEI.